This is a list of T cell receptor beta chains from one sample in a study of a mutant IDH1 vaccine in newly diagnosed glioma. Sequenced by immunoSEQ multiplex PCR; TCRdb stores in-frame clones only, minus some. Among approximately 56,000 clones, less than 70% were seen once, and the ten largest hold more than 4.5%. For these TCRs, the target antigens are not known. The sequences come from peripheral blood mononuclear cells (PBMCs), collected from a glioma patient whose treatment included an IDH1 peptide vaccine. Receptors originate from a man aged 35-49 years with glioma. Some clones in this sample may be carry-over from other donors' samples. Both conserved end residues are trimmed from each CDR3. A D gene is named only where the DNA matches it firmly.

AISERTRRMNTEAF	14	.	TRBV10-3	TRBJ1-1
ASSPSAGARNIQY	13	.	TRBV18	TRBJ2-4
ASSVSGSLFREKLF	14	.	TRBV7-9	TRBJ1-4
ASSLLTDYDEQY	12	.	TRBV5-1	TRBJ2-7
ASSEGGRGYGYT	12	.	TRBV2	TRBJ1-2
ASSLSASPSGYT	12	.	TRBV5-4	TRBJ1-2
ASSLESYYGYT	11	.	TRBV7-9	TRBJ1-2
ATSRAPAINTGELF	14	.	TRBV15	TRBJ2-2
AWSRLLSGYT	10	.	TRBV30	TRBJ1-2
ASSLGVAGLYQETQY	15	.	TRBV5-8	TRBJ2-5
ASSYIRKNQPQH	12	.	TRBV6-8	TRBJ1-5
ASSVAAGGLNTGELF	15	TRBD2	TRBV6-1	TRBJ2-2
ASSLIPTPGYGYT	13	.	TRBV6-1	TRBJ1-2
ASSSDSPLH	9	.	TRBV2	TRBJ1-6
ASSLAVGAGNQETQY	15	TRBD2	TRBV5-1	TRBJ2-5
SVDAAGGRETQY	12	TRBD2	TRBV29-1	TRBJ2-5
ASSPNSGGPTYEQY	14	.	TRBV18	TRBJ2-7
ASSLGGDGYT	10	.	TRBV5-4	TRBJ1-2
ASSHRGSGRVNTEAF	15	.	TRBV4-1	TRBJ1-1
ASSFTGWNEQY	11	.	TRBV11-3	TRBJ2-7
ASRSRGGEETQY	12	.	TRBV7-9	TRBJ2-5
ASTWGGATEAF	11	.	TRBV5-1	TRBJ1-1
ASSQPGRVSNEQF	13	TRBD2	TRBV4-1	TRBJ2-1
ASIRPGPTYEQY	12	.	TRBV6-1	TRBJ2-7
AWTSGNTDTQY	11	TRBD2	TRBV30	TRBJ2-3
ASSLGHGAYTGELF	14	.	TRBV11-2	TRBJ2-2
ASSTMGFSETQY	12	.	TRBV13	TRBJ2-5
ASSEGQVISYEQY	13	TRBD1	TRBV2	TRBJ2-7
ASSPGNTEAF	10	.	TRBV19	TRBJ1-1
ASSEVRGTEAF	11	.	TRBV6-1	TRBJ1-1
ASRSMNTEAF	10	.	TRBV5-5	TRBJ1-1
ASSGEGRGYPENEQF	15	.	TRBV13	TRBJ2-1
ASSPKLAREQY	11	.	TRBV5-8	TRBJ2-7
ASSPQVGYGYT	11	.	TRBV7-8	TRBJ1-2
ASSVQMNTGELF	12	.	TRBV5-6	TRBJ2-2
ASSSNRVSNSPLH	13	.	TRBV11-2	TRBJ1-6
ASRDPDYEQY	10	.	TRBV6-6	TRBJ2-7
ASSGTGSSYEQY	12	TRBD1	TRBV6-6	TRBJ2-7
ASSPGQGIEPQH	12	TRBD1	TRBV18	TRBJ1-5